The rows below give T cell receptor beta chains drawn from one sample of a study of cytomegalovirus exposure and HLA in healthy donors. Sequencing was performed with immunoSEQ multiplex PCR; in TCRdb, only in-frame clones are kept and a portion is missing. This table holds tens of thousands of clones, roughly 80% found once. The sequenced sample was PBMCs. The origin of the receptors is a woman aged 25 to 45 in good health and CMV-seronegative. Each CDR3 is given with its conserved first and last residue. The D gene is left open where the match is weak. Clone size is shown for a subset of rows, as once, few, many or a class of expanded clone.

TGTGCCAGCAGGCGCACCGGGACTAATGAGCAGTTCTTC	CASRRTGTNEQFF	TRBV7-2	.	.	TRBJ2-1
TGTGCCAGCAGTGGTAGCACAGGGTTTCGTGAAAAACTGTTTTTT	CASSGSTGFREKLFF	TRBV6-5	.	few	TRBJ1-4
TGTGCCAGCAGCACCCCCAAGATGGTGGGCCGGAACGGGACTAGCGAGGAGTACGAGCAGTACTTC	CASSTPKMVGRNGTSEEYEQYF	TRBV21-1	.	.	TRBJ2-7
TGTGCCAGCAGCCTCGGACTCGATCGGTACGAGCAGTACTTC	CASSLGLDRYEQYF	TRBV6-5	.	.	TRBJ2-7
TGTGCCAGCACCCCGAAAGGGGGCGTTTCCCTGGAAGCTTTCTTT	CASTPKGGVSLEAFF	TRBV5-8	TRBD1	.	TRBJ1-1
TGTGCCAGCAGCTTCGGCGGGGGCGTGTACGAGCAGTACTTC	CASSFGGGVYEQYF	TRBV5-5	.	.	TRBJ2-7
TGTGCCAGCAGTATGGGCGTCTCCTATCAGCCCCAGCATTTT	CASSMGVSYQPQHF	TRBV5-8	.	.	TRBJ1-5
TGTGCCAGCAGCCATGGATTGGTGGACAGTTACTATGGCTACACCTTC	CASSHGLVDSYYGYTF	TRBV9	.	.	TRBJ1-2
TGTGCCAGTAGTGCCGGGACTTTGGACGAGCAGTACTTC	CASSAGTLDEQYF	TRBV19	.	.	TRBJ2-7
TGTGCCAGCTCACCAGACTCATCTAGCAATCAGCCCCAGCATTTT	CASSPDSSSNQPQHF	TRBV18	.	.	TRBJ1-5
TGCGCCAGCAGTCACCCCAACGAACGACAGGCCACTGGGGCCAACGTCCTGACTTTC	CASSHPNERQATGANVLTF	TRBV23-1	.	.	TRBJ2-6
TGTGCCAGCAGCCTTATTCGGGATCAGCCCCAGCATTTT	CASSLIRDQPQHF	TRBV28	.	once	TRBJ1-5
TGCAGCGCTCCCTCGGGACAGCCTCAAGAGACCCAGTACTTC	CSAPSGQPQETQYF	TRBV29-1	TRBD1	.	TRBJ2-5
TGTGCCAGCAGTTACTCGAGGACAGGCACTGAAGCTTTCTTT	CASSYSRTGTEAFF	TRBV6-6	TRBD1	.	TRBJ1-1
TGCGCCAGCAGCCAAGAGGACAGGTACTATGGCTACACCTTC	CASSQEDRYYGYTF	TRBV4-3	TRBD1	.	TRBJ1-2
TGTTCCAGCAGCTTTGATCCGCAGCCCTACGGGTACCAGCATTTT	CSSSFDPQPYGYQHF	TRBV7-9	.	once	TRBJ1-5
TGCAGTGCTAGCGGCTATGGCTACACCTTC	CSASGYGYTF	TRBV20-1	.	.	TRBJ1-2
TGTGCCAGCAGGAGGGGACAGGGGGCTTCCTATGGCTACACCTTC	CASRRGQGASYGYTF	TRBV6-6	TRBD1	.	TRBJ1-2
TGTGCCAGTAGGGACGCAGGGGGAGTGGAGACCCAGTACTTC	CASRDAGGVETQYF	TRBV19	TRBD1	.	TRBJ2-5
TGTGCCAGTAGTCAAACCGGGGGTTCCAATGAGCAGTTCTTC	CASSQTGGSNEQFF	TRBV19	.	once	TRBJ2-1
TGTGCCAGCAGTGTGGTGGGGGGATACGAGCAGTACTTC	CASSVVGGYEQYF	TRBV6-1	.	.	TRBJ2-7
TGTGCCAGCAGTTACTCGGAGATGTCGGGCTACACCTTC	CASSYSEMSGYTF	TRBV6-5	.	few	TRBJ1-2
TGTGCCAGCAGCGTAGGTGGACAGGGGGGTGGCCAACAAGAAAAACTGTTTTTT	CASSVGGQGGGQQEKLFF	TRBV9	TRBD1	.	TRBJ1-4